The entry below describes one T cell receptor (beta chain). This specimen belongs to a study of blood T cell repertoires in COVID-19. Study in general: The United States, Italy and Spain supplied acute and convalescent COVID-19 samples.

TCRdb's table, derived via immunoSEQ multiplex PCR, lists solely in-frame clones and lacks some. The table lists roughly 15,000 clones, 75% to 90% of them singletons, with under 3.5% in the top ten. The germline CDR1 and CDR2 sequences are SGHRS and YFSETQ. The CDR3 spans 15 residues. Trimming stripped 4 bases from V and 0 bases from J, with 13 bases between. Input material: peripheral blood. The clonotype originates from a human donor in a cohort sampled during active COVID-19. This chain connects TRBV5-1 to TRBJ1-2; D is possibly TRBD1 (6 bases). This CDR3 is CASSTGHLSNYGYTF. The CDR3 region has the DNA TGCGCCAGCAGCACGGGACACCTATCTAACTATGGCTACACCTTC.